Listed below are T cell receptor beta chains from one sample, sequenced in a study of beta chain features in type 1 diabetes. Using immunoSEQ multiplex PCR, the repertoire was profiled, and TCRdb retains in-frame clones only, with some absent. The sample shows roughly 730,000 clones, 13% of them seen only once. The sample was naive CD4+ T cells from blood. The source is a young man with type 1 diabetes. The CDR3 runs from the conserved cysteine through the conserved F or W. D genes are given only for firm matches. Clone sizes are given selectively: once, few, many, or a class where the clone is expanded.

TRBV10-3	.	TRBJ2-7	.	CAIGLSPSYEQYF	TGTGCCATCGGACTATCTCCTTCCTACGAGCAGTACTTC
TRBV7-2	.	TRBJ2-5	few	CASSLGGAGRGETQYF	TGTGCCAGCAGCTTAGGAGGGGCAGGCCGGGGGGAGACCCAGTACTTC
TRBV27	TRBD2	TRBJ2-1	.	CASSPGLDNNEQFF	TGTGCCAGCAGTCCTGGACTAGACAACAATGAGCAGTTCTTC
TRBV5-1	.	TRBJ2-7	few	CASSLAESPYEQYF	TGCGCCAGCAGCTTGGCCGAGTCACCCTACGAGCAGTACTTC
TRBV6-1	TRBD1	TRBJ2-3	.	CASNTDRGRTDTQYF	TGTGCCAGCAACACAGACAGGGGCCGCACAGATACGCAGTATTTT
TRBV5-5	.	TRBJ2-3	.	CASSPGSSDTQYF	TGTGCCAGCAGCCCCGGGAGTTCAGATACGCAGTATTTT
TRBV28	.	TRBJ2-1	few	CASSRQNNEQFF	TGTGCCAGCAGCAGACAAAACAATGAGCAGTTCTTC
TRBV30	TRBD1	TRBJ1-1	.	CAWRGQGFTEAFF	TGTGCCTGGAGGGGACAGGGGTTCACTGAAGCTTTCTTT
TRBV28	.	TRBJ1-2	.	CASSFLTDYTF	TGTGCCAGCAGTTTCTTGACGGACTACACCTTC
TRBV6-5	TRBD2	TRBJ2-7	.	CASSYLAGNEQYF	TGTGCCAGCAGTTACCTAGCGGGGAACGAGCAGTACTTC
TRBV19	.	TRBJ1-5	.	CASSTLNQPQHF	TGTGCCAGTAGTACGCTCAATCAGCCCCAGCATTTT
TRBV10-3	.	TRBJ1-2	few	CAISEKGANYGYTF	TGTGCCATCAGTGAGAAGGGAGCTAACTATGGCTACACCTTC
TRBV7-9	TRBD2	TRBJ2-3	.	CASSYPRSGGGTDTQYF	TGTGCCAGCAGCTATCCCCGTAGCGGGGGGGGCACAGATACGCAGTATTTT
TRBV15	.	TRBJ1-4	few	CATSRDPPAGRVREKLFF	TGTGCCACCAGCAGAGATCCTCCTGCGGGCAGGGTTAGAGAAAAACTGTTTTTT
TRBV18	.	TRBJ2-2	few	CASSPGLVHTGELFF	TGTGCCAGCTCACCGGGACTGGTACACACCGGGGAGCTGTTTTTT
TRBV18	TRBD1	TRBJ1-3	few	CASSPGQGRNTIYF	TGTGCCAGCTCACCAGGACAGGGCCGAAACACCATATATTTT
TRBV27	.	TRBJ1-4	.	CASSFTANNEKLFF	TGTGCCAGCAGTTTTACAGCTAATAATGAAAAACTGTTTTTT
TRBV29-1	.	TRBJ1-2	.	CSGGERNYGYTF	TGCAGCGGGGGGGAGCGGAACTATGGCTACACCTTC
TRBV4-1	TRBD1	TRBJ2-3	.	CASSADRGWTDTQYF	TGCGCCAGCAGCGCGGACAGGGGTTGGACAGATACGCAGTATTTT
TRBV25-1	.	TRBJ2-3	few	CASSGLGDSTDTQYF	TGTGCCAGCAGTGGGCTGGGCGACAGCACGGATACGCAGTATTTT
TRBV9	.	TRBJ2-1	.	CASSVSPYNEQFF	TGTGCCAGCAGCGTAAGCCCTTACAATGAGCAGTTCTTC
TRBV4-1	TRBD1	TRBJ2-7	few	CASSRGQGPNYEQYF	TGCGCCAGCAGCCGAGGACAGGGACCGAACTACGAGCAGTACTTC
TRBV5-4	.	TRBJ2-7	.	CASSSDAEQYF	TGTGCCAGCAGTTCTGACGCCGAGCAGTACTTC
TRBV15	.	TRBJ1-1	.	CATSRDLRAKIAFF	TGTGCCACCAGCAGAGATCTGAGGGCTAAGATAGCTTTCTTT
TRBV30	TRBD1	TRBJ1-6	.	CAWMVMGQGNSPLHF	TGTGCCTGGATGGTTATGGGACAGGGGAATTCACCCCTCCACTTT
TRBV9	.	TRBJ2-2	.	CASSVGLGAANTGELFF	TGTGCCAGCAGCGTAGGGTTAGGGGCTGCGAACACCGGGGAGCTGTTTTTT
TRBV30	.	TRBJ1-2	.	CAWSPSTGSNYGYTF	TGTGCCTGGAGCCCCTCCACAGGGAGTAACTATGGCTACACCTTC
TRBV6-6	.	TRBJ1-1	.	CAGTHGERGTEAFF	TGTGCCGGCACACACGGAGAAAGGGGCACTGAAGCTTTCTTT
TRBV4-1	.	TRBJ2-2	few	CASSQGDRSTGELFF	TGCGCCAGCAGCCAGGGGGACCGAAGCACCGGGGAGCTGTTTTTT
TRBV7-2	.	TRBJ2-3	.	CASSLARVGGTDTQYF	TGTGCCAGCAGCTTAGCCCGGGTGGGGGGCACAGATACGCAGTATTTT
TRBV7-9	.	TRBJ2-3	.	CASSPRDSISTDTQYF	TGTGCCAGCAGCCCGCGGGACTCGATTAGCACAGATACGCAGTATTTT
TRBV6-1	.	TRBJ2-1	few	CASKAQGYYNEQFF	TGTGCCAGCAAGGCCCAGGGGTACTACAATGAGCAGTTCTTC
TRBV30	.	TRBJ1-5	.	CAWSYRDYQPQHF	TGTGCCTGGAGTTACAGGGATTATCAGCCCCAGCATTTT
TRBV20-1	.	TRBJ2-7	.	CSARRDEQYF	TGCAGTGCTAGACGGGACGAGCAGTACTTC
TRBV7-8	.	TRBJ1-2	.	CASSLEPQIYGYTF	TGTGCCAGCAGCTTAGAGCCCCAGATCTATGGCTACACCTTC
TRBV15	.	TRBJ2-7	few	CATSRDTASYEQYF	TGTGCCACCAGCAGAGATACGGCCTCCTACGAGCAGTACTTC